One TCR beta chain is described in this entry. Its specific antigen is unknown. No quality values exist for individual bases; no much larger clone is one base distant. From cysteine to phenylalanine, the CDR3 is 15 amino acids long. This entry keeps only the CDR3 DNA: 45 bases, framed from base 1. The V and J ends are trimmed by 2 bases and 1 base, leaving 11 bases between them. The germline V gene encodes CDR1 SGHAT and CDR2 FQNNGV. The sample's time point label is to be understood as: 2013-2014 season, 7 days after vaccination. TCRB sequencing was used to follow sorted CD4 subsets from the blood of adults before and after they were given the seasonal inactivated influenza vaccine (Fluvarix). To be eligible, subjects had to live in the community and must not have received influenza vaccine in the previous 6 months. Influenza vaccine contraindications, substance abuse, HIV/AIDS, active malignancy, immunomodulatory medication and active illness such as respiratory infection were included among the exclusion criteria. Per time point, between roughly 35 and 100 mL of blood was sampled. Non-naive CD4+CXCR5+PD-1+ cells were defined as circulating Tfh and were sorted into two fractions, ICOS+CD38+ and ICOS-CD38-. Ficoll-Paque PLUS or SepMate separation was used to isolate PBMC. Before DNA was extracted, the cell subsets were sorted from PBMC using a BD FACS Aria.

The data stem from a study of follicular helper T cells after annual influenza vaccination (dated by TCRdb to about 2017). For the study in its entirety: Blood was drawn on days 0, 7 and 28 after each seasonal influenza vaccination. To study recall of cTfh clones, some subjects were followed through successive annual vaccinations in the 2013-2014, 2014-2015 and 2015-2016 seasons. One week after vaccination, a second recruited cohort of 12 subjects (Table S1) displayed a similar ICOS+CD38+ cTfh response. Multi-year samples were obtained from roughly 6 subjects, with two vaccination seasons covered for four subjects and three seasons covered for two subjects. The 2013-2014 samples were cryopreserved, while the 2015 samples were processed right after collection. Overall results and qualifications from the work: Only about 9.5-22% of analyzed cells yielded productive TCRB sequences, so sampling of rare clonotypes was not possible. Successive annual vaccinations recalled a recurring oligoclonal ICOS+CD38+ cTfh response that included tetramer and AIM influenza-specific clonotypes. Day 7 ICOS+CD38+ clones were most often found later in ICOS-CD38- cTfh, suggesting that subset may serve as a memory reservoir. ICOS+CD38+ cTfh clonality correlated with the frequency of that population, and its change correlated with the change in circulating plasmablast frequency.

The method behind the library was the immunoSEQ multiplex PCR assay. Adaptive Biotechnologies handled the TCRB amplification, library preparation, sequencing and preliminary bioinformatics at Survey level resolution. For TCRB sequencing, genomic DNA from sorted cTfh populations was amplified by multiplex PCR. The study's own analysis went as follows. Clonality was calculated in R as 1 minus normalized Shannon entropy, and the Gini index was computed with the R package ineq. Overlap score was defined as the summed counts of shared sequences divided by the total counts of all sequences in both compared samples. The significance of shared clonotypes was tested with Fisher's exact test, assuming a theoretical repertoire of 10^7 TCRB sequences. In its TCRdb copy, this immuneACCESS table keeps in-frame sequences only and misses some clones. Where compared with another copy, unresolved V genes explain less than half of these, and the others have no known cause. From that table come the V and J calls and clone size; the DNA was used to work out D and trimming. This sample holds roughly 9,000 clones; over 80% were observed only once. The leading ten clones occupy about 2.9% of the sample.

The sample was CXCR5+ CD38- circulating T follicular helper cells from blood, taken 7 days after influenza vaccination. This specimen's cell subset or site label, interpreted: circulating Tfh, non-naive CD4+CXCR5+PD-1+ (ICOS+CD38+ or ICOS-CD38-). The receptor was derived from an adult who received the influenza vaccine. The chain joins TRBV11-2 to TRBJ1-1; perhaps TRBD1 is the D gene, with 6 bases matching. CDR3 protein: CASSLIPQGNTEAFF. The DNA sequence is as follows: TGTGCCAGCAGCTTAATCCCACAGGGGAACACTGAAGCTTTCTTT.